The next 23 T cell receptor beta chains were all read from a single sample in a study of shared clonotypes between healthy human individuals. TCRdb's table, derived via immunoSEQ multiplex PCR, lists solely in-frame clones and lacks some. Among 450,000 to 500,000 clones listed, 76% were seen once. Sequenced material: PBMCs. The receptors derive from a middle-aged woman in good health. Some clones in this sample may be carry-over from other donors' samples.

The chain recombines TRBV6-5 with TRBJ1-5; 8 bases align to TRBD1. V gave up 0 bases and J gave up 4 bases; unmatched junction bases: 5. The CDR3 contains 16 residues. Germline V gene lookup returns CDR1 MNHEY and CDR2 SVGAGI. The CDR3 reads CASSYSWTGSNQPQHF. CDR3 coding DNA: TGTGCCAGCAGTTACTCCTGGACAGGGAGTAATCAGCCCCAGCATTTT.

V usage is TRBV27 and J usage is TRBJ2-2; the D is unclear. The ends were cut back, 4 bases at V and 6 bases at J, with 9 bases in the middle. Germline V gives CDR1 MNHEY, CDR2 SMNVEV (reference sequence). This CDR3 comprises 13 residues. CDR3 nucleotides: TGTGCCAGCAGTTCCCTCAACTCCGGGGAGCTGTTTTTT. Residues: CASSSLNSGELFF.

This chain uses TRBV28 with TRBJ1-5; weak D call: TRBD1 (5 bases). Trimming left V 3 bases short and J 1 base short, with 10 bases between. Germline V gene sequence: CDR1 MDHEN, CDR2 SYDVKM. The CDR3 length is 15 residues. DNA for the CDR3: TGTGCCAGCAGTTTGACCGGGACCAGCAATCAGCCCCAGCATTTT. Translated, it gives CASSLTGTSNQPQHF.

J is TRBJ1-1 and V is TRBV7-3; TRBD1 might be the D (5 bases). Between the trimmed V and J ends, which lost 5 bases and 3 bases, there was a span of 13 bases. Germline V gene data show CDR1 as SGHTA and CDR2 as FQGTGA. CDR3 size: 14 residues. This chain's CDR3 is CASSLPGRDTEAFF. The CDR3 bases are TGTGCCAGCAGCCTTCCGGGACGAGACACTGAAGCTTTCTTT.

As regards this clone: Since a much larger clone is just one base distant, this may be a read error. The chain is built from TRBV30 and TRBJ1-2; D is ambiguous. The germline CDR1 and CDR2 sequences are GTSNPN and SVGIG (reference sequence). Trimming took 1 base from V and 0 from J, leaving 15 bases between them. The CDR3 is made up of 16 amino acids. The CDR3 loop reads CAWSDSHSGSNYGYTF. The CDR3 DNA is TGTGCCTGGAGTGACTCCCACAGTGGTTCTAACTATGGCTACACCTTC.

This clone was counted many times. CDR3 coding DNA: TGCAGCGTTGAACCGGGACTAGCAAGAGATACGCAGTATTTT. Protein: CSVEPGLARDTQYF. The J gene is TRBJ2-3, the V gene TRBV29-1; 9 bases are shared with TRBD2. Trimming took 2 bases from V and 5 from J; bases not matched to a gene: 5. The CDR3 consists of 14 residues. The germline V gene encodes CDR1 SQVTM and CDR2 ANQGSEA.

This chain connects TRBV19 to TRBJ1-1, with D unresolved. CDR3 length equals 15 residues. The germline CDR1 and CDR2 sequences are LNHDA and SQIVND (reference sequence). V was cut by 7 bases and J by 3 bases, with 18 bases left in between. The CDR3, as DNA: TGTGCCAGTACCGCGAGACCCGTATGGGACACTGAAGCTTTCTTT. It translates to CASTARPVWDTEAFF. Full variable domain (missing parts from reference TRBV19 and TRBJ1-1): DGGITQSPKYLFRKEGQNVTLSCEQNLNHDAMYWYRQDPGQGLRLIYYSQIVNDFQKGDIAEGYSVSREKKESFPLTVTSAQKNPTAFYLCASTARPVWDTEAFFGQGTRLTVV.

The chain combines TRBV5-6 with TRBJ2-1; TRBD2 aligns across 7 bases. The CDR3 spans 15 residues. With V trimmed by 1 base and J by 8 bases, 9 bases remained unmatched. The germline V gene encodes CDR1 SGHDT and CDR2 YYEEEE. The CDR3 region is CASSLFRGSVYEQFF. CDR3 sequence (DNA): TGTGCCAGCAGCTTGTTTCGCGGGAGCGTGTATGAGCAGTTCTTC.

The chain is built from TRBV19 and TRBJ1-1, with D possibly TRBD1 on 6 matching bases. The CDR3 consists of 15 residues. Trimming stripped 9 bases from V and 4 bases from J, with 21 bases between. Per germline, CDR1 LNHDA and CDR2 SQIVND (reference sequence). The CDR3 sequence is CASSDRGRGPTEAFF. CDR3 coding DNA: TGTGCCAGCTCCGACCGGGGACGGGGGCCCACTGAAGCTTTCTTT.

Comment on this clone: Possible read error: a much larger clone is one base away. The same CDR3 can be traced to other DNA sequences in this sample. The J gene is TRBJ1-3, the V gene TRBV30; D is unclear. Trimming took 2 bases from V and 4 from J, leaving 12 bases between them. CDR1 and CDR2 (germline): GTSNPN, SVGIG (reference sequence). The CDR3 has 14 amino acids. The CDR3 DNA is TGTGCCTGGAGTCTACAATATGGAGGAAACACCATATATTTT. This encodes CAWSLQYGGNTIYF.

The chain links TRBV30 to TRBJ1-2; D remains unclear. Germline V gene lookup returns CDR1 GTSNPN and CDR2 SVGIG (reference sequence). Between the trimmed V and J ends, which lost 2 bases and 7 bases, there was a span of 17 bases. The CDR3 spans 14 residues. This chain's CDR3 is CAWSSFMAFRGYTF. The CDR3 DNA reads as TGTGCCTGGAGTTCCTTTATGGCTTTCCGTGGCTACACCTTC.

This rearrangement joins TRBV19 to TRBJ1-1; possibly TRBD1 for D (6 bases). The CDR3 runs 13 residues. V lost 10 bases, J lost 2 bases, and 14 bases lay in between. CDR1 is LNHDA and CDR2 is SQIVND in the germline V gene (reference sequence). CDR3 coding DNA: TGTGCCACCCAAAGGGGGATTAACACTGAAGCTTTCTTT. It specifies CATQRGINTEAFF.

This clone turned up a few times. The rearrangement joins TRBV2 to TRBJ2-5; perhaps TRBD2 as D (6 bases). The V end lost 7 bases, the J end lost 1 base, and 16 bases lay between the germline ends. The CDR3 contains 15 residues. Germline V gives CDR1 SNHLY, CDR2 FYNNEI. The CDR3 coding sequence is TGTGCCAGCAAGGGCGGGATAGGGTCCCAAGAGACCCAGTACTTC. Its protein is CASKGGIGSQETQYF. The full variable domain, in which reference TRBV2 and TRBJ2-5 provide the parts outside the CDR3, is EPEVTQTPSHQVTQMGQEVILRCVPISNHLYFYWYRQILGQKVEFLVSFYNNEISEKSEIFDDQFSVERPDGSNFTLKIRSTKLEDSAMYFCASKGGIGSQETQYFGPGTRLLVL.

The chain uses TRBV6-1 and TRBJ1-2; a weak D match, TRBD1 (5 bases). CDR3 length equals 12 residues. V dropped 8 bases and J dropped 2 bases, with 9 bases sitting between them. Germline V gene sequence: CDR1 MNHNS, CDR2 SASEGT. CDR3 sequence reads: CASADINYGYTF. The CDR3 coding sequence is TGTGCCAGCGCGGACATAAACTATGGCTACACCTTC.

The chain joins TRBV9 to TRBJ2-2; 10 positions agree with TRBD1. The germline gives CDR1 SGDLS, CDR2 YYNGEE. J gave up 7 bases and V 4 bases, and 10 bases lay outside the gene matches. This CDR3 comprises 16 residues. The CDR3 bases are TGTGCCAGCAGCAAAGGGACAGGGGTATCTAGCGGGGAGCTGTTTTTT. Its protein product is CASSKGTGVSSGELFF.

Note on this clone: Other DNA sequences in the same sample also yield this CDR3. V usage is TRBV18 and J usage is TRBJ1-5; 7 bases line up with TRBD1. V was pared by 2 bases and J by 3 bases, with 4 bases of the junction left unmatched. This CDR3 comprises 15 residues. Germline V gives CDR1 KGHSH, CDR2 LQKENI. The CDR3 coding sequence is TGTGCCAGCTCACCAGGGACAGTTTCCAATCAGCCCCAGCATTTT. Translating it yields CASSPGTVSNQPQHF.

The rearrangement links TRBV30 to TRBJ2-7; the match to TRBD2 covers 9 bases. Near its end, the DNA agrees better with TRBJ2-5, so the J call may be wrong. Per the germline V gene, CDR1 is GTSNPN and CDR2 is SVGIG (reference sequence). The CDR3 loop spans 12 amino acids. For the CDR3, the DNA is TGTGCCTGGGAAAGCGGGGGGGAGACCCAGTACTTC. Encoded protein: CAWESGGETQYF.

The J gene is TRBJ2-5, the V gene TRBV19; no reliable D call. V lost 7 bases, J lost 2 bases, and 11 bases lay in between. CDR3 size: 13 residues. Germline V CDR1 and CDR2: LNHDA, SQIVND (reference sequence). CDR3 sequence: CASTRTPQETQYF. CDR3 DNA sequence: TGTGCCAGTACTAGGACCCCACAAGAGACCCAGTACTTC.

This clone came up a few times. The chain joins TRBV29-1 to TRBJ1-5, with 8 nucleotides matching TRBD1. CDR1 is SQVTM, CDR2 ANQGSEA, per germline. V trimming: 7 bases; J trimming: 6 bases; junction bases outside the gene matches: 8. The CDR3 runs 13 residues. CDR3 sequence reads: CSAGQGDGQPQHF. The CDR3 DNA reads as TGCAGCGCTGGACAGGGAGATGGTCAGCCCCAGCATTTT.

This clone appeared once. V usage is TRBV9 and J usage is TRBJ1-6; D gene unclear. Trimming shortened V by 0 bases and J by 11 bases, and 9 bases separated the two germline ends. Germline V gene sequence: CDR1 SGDLS, CDR2 YYNGEE. This CDR3 has 13 residues. DNA for the CDR3: TGTGCCAGCAGCGTAGGGGAGAACGCACCCCTCCACTTT. Translation gives CASSVGENAPLHF. Looking up the rest from reference TRBV9 and TRBJ1-6 gives the full variable domain: DSGVTQTPKHLITATGQRVTLRCSPRSGDLSVYWYQQSLDQGLQFLIQYYNGEERAKGNILERFSAQQFPDLHSELNLSSLELGDSALYFCASSVGENAPLHFGNGTRLTVT.

The chain links TRBV5-6 to TRBJ1-2, with D hard to call. Germline CDR1 SGHDT, CDR2 YYEEEE. V lost 0 bases and J lost 6, with 9 bases in between. The length of the CDR3 is 13 residues. CDR3 protein: CASSLVQVDGYTF. CDR3 nucleotides: TGTGCCAGCAGCTTGGTGCAGGTGGATGGCTACACCTTC.

The CDR3 spells CAISLGADTQYF. The DNA for the CDR3 is TGTGCCATATCCCTAGGGGCAGATACGCAGTATTTT. This chain uses TRBV7-2 with TRBJ2-3, with D possibly TRBD1 on 5 matching bases. Between the trimmed V and J ends, which lost 10 bases and 4 bases, there was a span of 12 bases. Germline V CDR1 and CDR2: SGHTA, FQGNSA. The CDR3 sequence is 12 residues long.

This clone showed up just a few times. This sequence joins TRBV28 and TRBJ2-7; TRBD2 matches at 16 bases. The CDR3 runs to 19 residues. Germline assignment: CDR1 MDHEN and CDR2 SYDVKM. With V trimmed by 1 base and J by 4 bases, 10 bases remained unmatched. CDR3 in amino acids: CASSLLGWGTSGRVYEQYF. DNA for the CDR3: TGTGCCAGCAGTTTATTGGGTTGGGGGACTAGCGGGAGGGTTTACGAGCAGTACTTC. The full variable domain, in which reference TRBV28 and TRBJ2-7 provide the parts outside the CDR3, is DVKVTQSSRYLVKRTGEKVFLECVQDMDHENMFWYRQDPGLGLRLIYFSYDVKMKEKGDIPEGYSVSREKKERFSLILESASTNQTSMYLCASSLLGWGTSGRVYEQYFGPGTRLTVT.